This TCR beta chain was captured by sequencing in a study of shared clonotypes between healthy human individuals. The overall study: Every donor yielded three CD4 naive, three CD4 memory, two CD8 naive and one CD8 memory plate. Study findings and constraints: Shared across a few donors were about 4.8% of the naive CD4 clonotypes. Large sequencing depth failed to make sorted-subset sequencing complete, rarefaction showed.

Germline values: CDR1 SGDLS, CDR2 YYNGEE. The CDR3 sequence is 15 residues long. With V trimmed by 2 bases and J by 4 bases, 1 base remained unmatched. The repertoire was sequenced with immunoSEQ multiplex PCR; TCRdb's copy has only in-frame clones and lacks some. The sample includes about 2.5 million clones, under 95% seen only once; the top ten take approximately 0.4%. About this clone itself: The antigen remains unidentified. This CDR3 is also generated by other DNA sequences in the sample.

The clonotype was recovered from a man between 18 and 35 years old in good health. Some clones in this sample may be carry-over from other donors' samples. Sequencing was performed on naive CD4+ T cells from PBMCs. The sample's subset: CD45RA+ positively selected. The chain is built from TRBV9 and TRBJ2-2, with 11 nucleotides matching TRBD2. The DNA of the CDR3 is TGTGCCAGCAGCGTTCTAGCGGGGGGCACCGGGGAGCTGTTTTTT. This translates into CASSVLAGGTGELFF.